The 4 T cell receptor beta chains reported below all come from one sample, sequenced in a study of spatial heterogeneity in lung cancer. Noted time point: sample taken at primary tumor resection. Whole RNA came from tumor, nontumor lung or frozen PBMC and was sequenced without being sorted. TCRdb ran MiXCR on the 5' RACE reads and lists one entry per CDR3 protein. Among some 87,000 distinct CDR3 sequences listed, roughly 10% were seen once. This material consisted of PBMCs, taken at surgery. The receptor source for this set is a male donor with early-stage non-small cell lung cancer.

The rearrangement joins TRBV7-9 to TRBJ2-5; TRBD2 aligns across 8 bases. Germline V CDR1 and CDR2: SEHNR, FQNEAQ (reference sequence). The CDR3 loop spans 14 amino acids. The V segment lost 5 bases and the J segment 5 bases; nucleotides outside the gene matches: 7. This CDR3 reads CASSATSGVETQYF. The CDR3 region has the DNA TGTGCCAGCAGCGCAACTAGCGGAGTCGAGACCCAGTACTTC.

The chain recombines TRBV20-1 with TRBJ2-2; D call uncertain. The CDR3 covers 11 residues. Germline-derived CDR1 and CDR2 are DFQATT and SNEGSKA (reference sequence). Trimming took off 3 bases at V and 6 bases at J, with 5 bases between the two ends. The CDR3 DNA follows: TGCAGTGCTAGTAGACCCGGGGAGCTGTTTTTT. Protein: CSASRPGELFF.

This rearrangement joins TRBV10-3 to TRBJ2-7; the match to TRBD1 covers 9 bases. V shed 0 bases and J 6 bases; nucleotides not matched to a gene: 3. The CDR3 extends over 14 amino acids. CDR1 is ENHRY, CDR2 SYGVKD, per germline. Here the CDR3 DNA reads TGTGCCATCAGTGAGTCATGGGGACAGGGCGAGCAGTACTTC. Residues: CAISESWGQGEQYF.

This clonotype was counted many times. V usage is TRBV25-1 and J usage is TRBJ1-1, with TRBD1 matching over 7 bases. This CDR3 region has 15 residues. Germline V CDR1 and CDR2: MGHDK, SYGVNS. V shed 3 bases and J 7 bases; nucleotides not matched to a gene: 11. The CDR3 region has the DNA TGTGCCAGCAGTGACCTAACCCCAGGGACAGATGAAGCTTTCTTT. Its translation: CASSDLTPGTDEAFF.